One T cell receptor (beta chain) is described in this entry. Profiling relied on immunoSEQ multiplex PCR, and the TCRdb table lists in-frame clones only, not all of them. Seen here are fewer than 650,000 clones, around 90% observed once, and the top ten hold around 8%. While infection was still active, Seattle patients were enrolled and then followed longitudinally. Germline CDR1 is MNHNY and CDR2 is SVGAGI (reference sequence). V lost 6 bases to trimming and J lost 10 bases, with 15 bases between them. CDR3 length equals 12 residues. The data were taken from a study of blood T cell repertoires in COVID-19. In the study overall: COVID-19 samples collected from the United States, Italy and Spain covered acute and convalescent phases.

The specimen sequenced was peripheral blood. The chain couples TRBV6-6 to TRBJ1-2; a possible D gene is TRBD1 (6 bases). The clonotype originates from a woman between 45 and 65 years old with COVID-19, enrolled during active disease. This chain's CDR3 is CASRGTGRDYTF. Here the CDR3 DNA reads TGTGCCAGCAGAGGAACAGGGAGGGACTACACCTTC.